One sample yielded the 19 T cell receptor beta chains listed below, sequenced in a study of regulatory T cells in long-lasting Graves disease. Construction of TCR beta libraries relied on iRepertoire HTBI primers and on Arm-PCR targeting CDR3 regions. TCRdb re-analysed the multiplex PCR reads in MiXCR, keeping a single row per CDR3 protein. The table includes roughly 350,000 distinct CDR3 sequences, over 15% detected once. As for time point: newly diagnosed GD, antithyroid drugs for less than 3 months. The TCR library was made from RNA that had been extracted from PBMCs in TRIzol. The same data also went into a second study, on T cells in Graves' hyperthyroidism and ophthalmopathy.

The starting material was peripheral blood mononuclear cells (PBMCs), obtained at new diagnosis, from a patient treated with antithyroid drugs. These receptors originate from a middle-aged man with Graves disease.

The gene calls are TRBV28 and TRBJ1-2; D gene uncertain. This CDR3 is 14 amino acids long. The V gene's germline CDR1 is MDHEN and CDR2 SYDVKM. Deletions cut 1 base from V and 4 bases from J, with 10 bases between. The CDR3 DNA reads as TGTGCCAGCAGTTTATCCGGGAGCTCCTATGGCTACACCTTC. Residues: CASSLSGSSYGYTF.

This clonotype was detected only a few times. V usage is TRBV9 and J usage is TRBJ1-6, with 7 nucleotides matching TRBD1. This CDR3 has 16 residues. Germline CDR1 is SGDLS and CDR2 is YYNGEE. V gave up 0 bases and J gave up 7 bases; unmatched junction bases: 7. The CDR3 DNA is TGTGCCAGCAGCGTAGGGGCCTGGGGACAGAATTCACCCCTCCACTTT. Amino acids: CASSVGAWGQNSPLHF.

This chain joins TRBV12-5 and TRBJ2-5, with D tentatively TRBD1 or TRBD2 (6 bases each). The CDR3 spans 15 residues. V lost 1 base, J lost 4 bases, and 13 bases lay in between. CDR1 and CDR2 from the germline V gene are LGHNT and FRNRAP. Written as DNA, the CDR3 is TGTGCTAGTGGTTTGGGCAGGGGAGGAGGAGAGACCCAGTACTTC. Amino acid sequence: CASGLGRGGGETQYF.

This clonotype appeared many times. The CDR3 nucleotides are TGTGCCACCAGCGCTTCTAGCGGGGGGACCGCAGATACGCAGTATTTT. It is translated as CATSASSGGTADTQYF. This chain links TRBV24-1 with TRBJ2-3, with 11 bases matching TRBD2. V shed 7 bases, J shed 4 bases, and the junction held 9 bases outside the gene matches. This CDR3 spans 16 amino acids. CDR1 and CDR2 (germline): KGHDR, SFDVKD.

In its sample, this clonotype was seen a few times. Given a much more abundant clone one base away, this may be a read error. This chain uses TRBV28 with TRBJ1-1; no clear D gene. The germline CDR1 and CDR2 sequences are MDHEN and SYDVKM. Trimming stripped 10 bases from V and 0 bases from J, with 12 bases between. The CDR3 runs to 13 residues. The CDR3 sequence is CANINQMNTEAFF. DNA of the CDR3: TGTGCCAACATCAACCAGATGAACACTGAAGCTTTCTTT. Using reference TRBV28 and TRBJ1-1 for the parts outside the CDR3, the full variable domain is DVKVTQSSRYLVKRTGEKVFLECVQDMDHENMFWYRQDPGLGLRLIYFSYDVKMKEKGDIPEGYSVSREKKERFSLILESASTNQTSMYLCANINQMNTEAFFGQGTRLTVV.

This clonotype was seen repeatedly, ten times or more. V and J are TRBV18 and TRBJ1-1; D possibly corresponds to TRBD1 (5 bases). V lost 1 base and J lost 2, with 8 bases in between. The CDR3 is 14 residues long. Germline CDR1 is KGHSH and CDR2 is LQKENI. The CDR3 loop is CASSPRRDNTEAFF. The CDR3 DNA reads as TGTGCCAGCTCACCACGTCGGGACAACACTGAAGCTTTCTTT.

V is TRBV2 and J is TRBJ2-3; 10 bases fit TRBD1. The germline gives CDR1 SNHLY, CDR2 FYNNEI. The CDR3 is 14 amino acids. Trimming took 6 bases from V and 4 from J; bases not matched to a gene: 4. CDR3 region: CASRRQGASDTQYF. In DNA form, the CDR3 reads TGTGCCAGCAGAAGACAGGGGGCCTCAGATACGCAGTATTTT.

This clonotype was seen many times. The chain is built from TRBV28 and TRBJ2-7; D possibly uses TRBD1 or TRBD2 (5 bases each). V shed 0 bases and J shed 1 base, with 10 bases lying between them. This CDR3 region has 15 residues. Per germline, CDR1 MDHEN and CDR2 SYDVKM. CDR3 sequence reads: CASSLWGPVSYEQYF. The CDR3 DNA follows: TGTGCCAGCAGTTTATGGGGACCAGTATCCTACGAGCAGTACTTC.

This clonotype was recorded at least ten times. The genes are TRBV6-1 and TRBJ1-5; D perhaps matches TRBD1 (5 bases). The CDR3 spans 13 residues. V was clipped by 4 bases and J by 5 bases, with 9 bases between them. Looked up from germline, CDR1 is MNHNS and CDR2 is SASEGT. The CDR3 DNA reads TGTGCCAGCAGTGGGACACACTATCAGCCCCAGCATTTT. Its protein is CASSGTHYQPQHF.

The J gene is TRBJ2-5, the V gene TRBV18; possible D gene TRBD2, 6 bases. This CDR3 is 15 amino acids long. In germline, CDR1 is KGHSH, CDR2 LQKENI. Between the trimmed V and J ends, which lost 3 bases and 1 base, there was a span of 12 bases. The CDR3 DNA sequence: TGTGCCAGCTCACCTAATGTGGGGGGCCAAGAGACCCAGTACTTC. Translated: CASSPNVGGQETQYF.

This chain joins TRBV29-1 and TRBJ2-5, with a possible D match to TRBD1 (5 bases). The germline V gene has CDR1 SQVTM and CDR2 ANQGSEA. Trimming stripped 4 bases from V and 4 bases from J, with 10 bases between. The CDR3 loop spans 12 amino acids. CDR3 DNA: TGCAGCGTTGCGGACAAACGAGAGACCCAGTACTTC. Translation gives CSVADKRETQYF.

In this sample, this clonotype turned up a few times. The V and J genes are TRBV2 and TRBJ2-7; perhaps TRBD1 as D (6 bases). Germline CDR1 SNHLY, CDR2 FYNNEI. This CDR3 region has 13 residues. The V end was cut by 9 bases, the J end by 2 bases, with 14 bases between. The CDR3 sequence is CASQKGDTYEQYF. Written as DNA, the CDR3 is TGTGCCAGTCAAAAGGGGGACACCTACGAGCAGTACTTC.

This clonotype has a count of ten or more. The chain uses TRBV20-1 and TRBJ2-7, with 12 bases aligning to TRBD2. V lost 6 bases to trimming and J lost 3 bases; unmatched junction nucleotides: 6. The V gene's germline CDR1 is DFQATT and CDR2 SNEGSKA (reference sequence). The CDR3 runs 14 residues. The CDR3 reads CSARTSGEVYEQYF. CDR3 bases: TGCAGTGCCAGGACTAGCGGGGAAGTCTACGAGCAGTACTTC.

This clonotype was counted a single time. The chain carries TRBV10-3 and TRBJ1-3; 8 positions match TRBD1. Per germline, CDR1 ENHRY and CDR2 SYGVKD. After removal of 5 bases from V and 2 bases from J, the junction contained 5 bases not matched to a gene. CDR3 length: 15 residues. For the CDR3, the DNA is TGTGCCATCAGTCCCGTGGACAGGGCTGGAAACACCATATATTTT. It yields the protein CAISPVDRAGNTIYF.

This clonotype has at least ten counts. The chain combines TRBV19 with TRBJ1-2; 9 bases line up with TRBD1. V gave up 4 bases and J gave up 2 bases; unmatched junction bases: 11. CDR3 length equals 17 residues. Germline CDR1 is LNHDA and CDR2 is SQIVND (reference sequence). The chain's CDR3 is CASSTPNPGQGNYGYTF. The CDR3 DNA follows: TGTGCCAGTAGTACCCCTAATCCGGGACAGGGAAACTATGGCTACACCTTC. Together with reference TRBV19 and TRBJ1-2, the CDR3 gives the full variable domain: DGGITQSPKYLFRKEGQNVTLSCEQNLNHDAMYWYRQDPGQGLRLIYYSQIVNDFQKGDIAEGYSVSREKKESFPLTVTSAQKNPTAFYLCASSTPNPGQGNYGYTFGSGTRLTVV.

This clonotype was found many times. The rearrangement links TRBV15 to TRBJ1-2, with a tentative D call TRBD1 (5 bases). V lost 0 bases and J 0 bases, leaving 8 bases between the germline ends. This CDR3 is 15 amino acids long. Germline V gene data show CDR1 as LNHNV and CDR2 as YYDKDF (reference sequence). CDR3 coding DNA: TGTGCCACCAGCAGAGACCCGACAGCTAACTATGGCTACACCTTC. Its protein product is CATSRDPTANYGYTF.

Concerning this clonotype: At one of its ends the junction is not consistent with the germline gene, which may arise from a read error. The chain couples TRBV2 to TRBJ1-5; D possibly corresponds to TRBD1 (5 bases). The CDR3 runs 13 residues. The germline V gene has CDR1 SNHLY and CDR2 FYNNEI. CDR3 sequence reads: CASRGRSNQPRHF. The CDR3, as DNA: TGTGCCTCTCGGGGACGGAGCAATCAGCCCCGGCATTTT.

This clonotype has a count of ten or more. The chain links TRBV6-2 or TRBV6-3 to TRBJ2-7, with no clear D. The V gene lost 11 bases and the J gene lost 3 bases, with 20 bases spanning the gap. The CDR3 sequence is 14 residues long. The V gene's germline CDR1 is MNHEY and CDR2 SVGEGT. CDR3 in amino acids: CAARRCPHSYEQYF. For the CDR3, the DNA is TGTGCCGCTAGGCGGTGTCCCCATAGCTACGAGCAGTACTTC.

The chain has TRBV10-3 and TRBJ1-3; D is perhaps TRBD1 (5 bases). Trimming left V 6 bases short and J 3 bases short, with 15 bases between. This CDR3 comprises 15 residues. From germline, CDR1 is ENHRY and CDR2 SYGVKD. As DNA, the CDR3 is TGTGCCATCAGCATAAGTGAGGGGCATGGAAACACCATATATTTT. This encodes CAISISEGHGNTIYF.